These T cell receptor beta chains were read from a single sample in a study of neurological immune-mediated disorders. TCRdb ran MiXCR on the 5' RACE reads and lists one entry per CDR3 protein. The table lists about 36,000 distinct CDR3 sequences, about 9.4% of them singletons. The material sequenced was PBMCs. Every receptor here comes from a woman in her 30s with HTLV-1-associated myelopathy (HAM/TSP). The CDR3 runs from the conserved cysteine through the conserved F or W. The D gene is left open where the match is weak. Only part of the rows carry a size: once, few, many, or a class if the clone is expanded.

v_call: TRBV10-2
d_call: TRBD1
j_call: TRBJ1-6
clone_size: many
cdr3_nt: TGCGCCAGCAGTGACCCGGGACAGGGGAATTCACCCCTCCACTTT
cdr3_aa: CASSDPGQGNSPLHF

v_call: TRBV5-5
d_call: -
j_call: TRBJ2-1
clone_size: -
cdr3_nt: TGTGCCAGCAGCCTTATGGGCTGGCAGCTGTCGGCGGCACGGTTCTTC
cdr3_aa: CASSLMGWQLSAARFF

v_call: TRBV20-1
d_call: TRBD1
j_call: TRBJ2-7
clone_size: many
cdr3_nt: TGCAGTGCTAGAGCGGACAGGGGGCGCGGACCCCCCTACGAGCAGTACTTC
cdr3_aa: CSARADRGRGPPYEQYF

v_call: TRBV29-1
d_call: TRBD1
j_call: TRBJ2-1
clone_size: many
cdr3_nt: TGCAGCGTGGTTAGGACAGGAACCTACAATGAGCAGTTCTTC
cdr3_aa: CSVVRTGTYNEQFF

v_call: TRBV20-1
d_call: -
j_call: TRBJ2-4
clone_size: -
cdr3_nt: TGCAGTGCTAGTCACCCCAGAGTAGACAAAAACATTCAGTACTTC
cdr3_aa: CSASHPRVDKNIQYF

v_call: TRBV7-9
d_call: -
j_call: TRBJ2-3
clone_size: many
cdr3_nt: TGTGCCAGCAGCGTTAGGCCCTGGGATACGCAGTATTTT
cdr3_aa: CASSVRPWDTQYF

v_call: TRBV5-6
d_call: -
j_call: TRBJ2-7
clone_size: many
cdr3_nt: TGTGCCAGCAGCTTGGCCCGCCAGGACTCCTACGAGCAGTACTTC
cdr3_aa: CASSLARQDSYEQYF

v_call: TRBV14
d_call: TRBD1
j_call: TRBJ1-3
clone_size: medium-sized
cdr3_nt: TGTGCCAGCAGCACGGGACAGTCCCACACCATATATTTT
cdr3_aa: CASSTGQSHTIYF

v_call: TRBV20-1
d_call: TRBD1
j_call: TRBJ1-1
clone_size: many
cdr3_nt: TGCAGTGCGAGGACCACAGGGGGCAGGACTGAAGCTTTCTTT
cdr3_aa: CSARTTGGRTEAFF

v_call: TRBV5-1
d_call: TRBD1
j_call: TRBJ1-1
clone_size: many
cdr3_nt: TGCGCCAGCAGCTTTACAGGGGCCACTGAAGCTTTCTTT
cdr3_aa: CASSFTGATEAFF

v_call: TRBV5-1
d_call: -
j_call: TRBJ2-5
clone_size: many
cdr3_nt: TGCGCCAGCAGCAGGAGGACTGACCAAGAGACCCAGTACTTC
cdr3_aa: CASSRRTDQETQYF

v_call: TRBV5-1
d_call: TRBD2
j_call: TRBJ2-1
clone_size: -
cdr3_nt: TGCGCCAGCTTTTCCCATCAGACGGGGGGTGGGGCAAATGAGCAGTTCTTC
cdr3_aa: CASFSHQTGGGANEQFF

v_call: TRBV20-1
d_call: TRBD1
j_call: TRBJ1-5
clone_size: -
cdr3_nt: TGCAGTGCCCAGGGGGCGCGGGGGCAGCCCCAGCATTTT
cdr3_aa: CSAQGARGQPQHF

v_call: TRBV20-1
d_call: -
j_call: TRBJ1-1
clone_size: many
cdr3_nt: TGCAGTGCTAGAGATTTGATAGGCACTGAAGCTTTCTTT
cdr3_aa: CSARDLIGTEAFF

v_call: TRBV20-1
d_call: -
j_call: TRBJ2-7
clone_size: many
cdr3_nt: TGCAGTGCTAGAAGCGGCCTCTCCTACGAGCAGTACTTC
cdr3_aa: CSARSGLSYEQYF

v_call: TRBV11-2
d_call: -
j_call: TRBJ2-7
clone_size: many
cdr3_nt: TGTGCCAGCAGCTTAGATCTGGGACCGTCCTACGAGCAGTACTTC
cdr3_aa: CASSLDLGPSYEQYF

v_call: TRBV5-1
d_call: -
j_call: TRBJ2-2
clone_size: many
cdr3_nt: TGCGCCAGCAGCTTGGACAGGGATGTGCTGTTTTTT
cdr3_aa: CASSLDRDVLFF

v_call: TRBV5-1
d_call: TRBD2
j_call: TRBJ2-7
clone_size: many
cdr3_nt: TGCGCCAGCAGCCTGGACCTCTTGACTAGCGGGGGACCAAACTACGAGCAGTACTTC
cdr3_aa: CASSLDLLTSGGPNYEQYF

v_call: TRBV7-2
d_call: -
j_call: TRBJ2-7
clone_size: many
cdr3_nt: TGTGCCAGCAGCCTCTCCGACAGTTACGAGCAGTACTTC
cdr3_aa: CASSLSDSYEQYF

v_call: TRBV7-2
d_call: -
j_call: TRBJ1-4
clone_size: many
cdr3_nt: TGTGCCAGCACCAAAGGGGTACAAGCAACTAATGAAAAACTGTTTTTT
cdr3_aa: CASTKGVQATNEKLFF

v_call: TRBV20-1
d_call: -
j_call: TRBJ1-5
clone_size: many
cdr3_nt: TGCAGTGCTAGAGAGAGGGCCTATAGCAATCAGCCCCAGCATTTT
cdr3_aa: CSARERAYSNQPQHF

v_call: TRBV20-1
d_call: -
j_call: TRBJ2-1
clone_size: many
cdr3_nt: TGCAGTGCTAGAGATCCTCAGGGCAATGAGCAGTTCTTC
cdr3_aa: CSARDPQGNEQFF

v_call: TRBV7-2
d_call: -
j_call: TRBJ1-6
clone_size: many
cdr3_nt: TGTGCCAGCAGCTCACCCCGGGGGGCTTCACCCCTCCACTTT
cdr3_aa: CASSSPRGASPLHF

v_call: TRBV20-1
d_call: -
j_call: TRBJ2-3
clone_size: many
cdr3_nt: TGCAGTGCTAGATCGTCCATTATCACGAGCACAGATACGCAGTATTTT
cdr3_aa: CSARSSIITSTDTQYF

v_call: TRBV9
d_call: TRBD1
j_call: TRBJ2-3
clone_size: many
cdr3_nt: TGTGCCAGCAGCCCCAGACAGGGGGCCCCAGATACGCAGTATTTT
cdr3_aa: CASSPRQGAPDTQYF

v_call: TRBV5-1
d_call: TRBD1
j_call: TRBJ1-2
clone_size: many
cdr3_nt: TGCGCCAGCAGTTACTCCGGGACAGGGCTTGATGGCTACACCTTC
cdr3_aa: CASSYSGTGLDGYTF

v_call: TRBV11-2
d_call: -
j_call: TRBJ1-1
clone_size: many
cdr3_nt: TGTGCCAGCAGGGGGGACGATCACACTGAAGCTTTCTTT
cdr3_aa: CASRGDDHTEAFF

v_call: TRBV7-9
d_call: -
j_call: TRBJ2-6
clone_size: many
cdr3_nt: TGTGCCAGCAGGGGCGCAGGGGCCAACGTCCTGACTTTC
cdr3_aa: CASRGAGANVLTF

v_call: TRBV20-1
d_call: -
j_call: TRBJ2-6
clone_size: many
cdr3_nt: TGCAGTGCTAGAGTCGCCTCTGGGGCCAACGTCCTGACTTTC
cdr3_aa: CSARVASGANVLTF

v_call: TRBV7-9
d_call: -
j_call: TRBJ2-4
clone_size: many
cdr3_nt: TGTGCCAGCAGCGCCGGGGATCGAAACATTCAGTACTTC
cdr3_aa: CASSAGDRNIQYF

v_call: TRBV3-1
d_call: -
j_call: TRBJ1-6
clone_size: many
cdr3_nt: TGTGCCAGCAGCCAGCGTGGCTATATTTCACCCCTCCACTTT
cdr3_aa: CASSQRGYISPLHF

v_call: TRBV2
d_call: -
j_call: TRBJ1-1
clone_size: many
cdr3_nt: TGTGCCAGCAGAGATACTGGCGCCCGTCAGTTCACTGAAGCTTTCTTT
cdr3_aa: CASRDTGARQFTEAFF

v_call: TRBV20-1
d_call: -
j_call: TRBJ2-3
clone_size: many
cdr3_nt: TGCAGTGCTTTCGAGACTGTACGGTACACAGATATGCAGTATTTT
cdr3_aa: CSAFETVRYTDMQYF

v_call: TRBV12-3/TRBV12-4
d_call: -
j_call: TRBJ2-4
clone_size: -
cdr3_nt: TGTGCCAGCAGCGAACCGGGGTGTCCTTTGGGAAACATTCAGTACTTC
cdr3_aa: CASSEPGCPLGNIQYF

v_call: TRBV20-1
d_call: TRBD1
j_call: TRBJ2-3
clone_size: -
cdr3_nt: TGCAGTGCTAGCAGGGGGCTAGGCGGCACAGATACGCAGTATTTT
cdr3_aa: CSASRGLGGTDTQYF

v_call: TRBV10-2
d_call: -
j_call: TRBJ1-1
clone_size: many
cdr3_nt: TGCGCCAGCAGCGGTAAATATGACAGGCCCACTGAAGCTTTCTTT
cdr3_aa: CASSGKYDRPTEAFF

v_call: TRBV20-1
d_call: -
j_call: TRBJ1-5
clone_size: many
cdr3_nt: TGCAGTGCCGCTGGTATAAGCGGTCAGCCCCAGCATTTT
cdr3_aa: CSAAGISGQPQHF

v_call: TRBV6-6
d_call: -
j_call: TRBJ2-1
clone_size: many
cdr3_nt: TGTGCCAGCAGTTACTCCGGGGCGATCCACAATGAGCAGTTCTTC
cdr3_aa: CASSYSGAIHNEQFF

v_call: TRBV20-1
d_call: -
j_call: TRBJ2-2
clone_size: many
cdr3_nt: TGCAGTGCGAGAGGGGGGGGCCGCCCCACCGGGGAGCTGTTTTTT
cdr3_aa: CSARGGGRPTGELFF

v_call: TRBV2
d_call: -
j_call: TRBJ2-1
clone_size: once
cdr3_nt: TGTGCCAGCACTCGTGCGTGGGGTACCAATGAGCAGTTCTTC
cdr3_aa: CASTRAWGTNEQFF